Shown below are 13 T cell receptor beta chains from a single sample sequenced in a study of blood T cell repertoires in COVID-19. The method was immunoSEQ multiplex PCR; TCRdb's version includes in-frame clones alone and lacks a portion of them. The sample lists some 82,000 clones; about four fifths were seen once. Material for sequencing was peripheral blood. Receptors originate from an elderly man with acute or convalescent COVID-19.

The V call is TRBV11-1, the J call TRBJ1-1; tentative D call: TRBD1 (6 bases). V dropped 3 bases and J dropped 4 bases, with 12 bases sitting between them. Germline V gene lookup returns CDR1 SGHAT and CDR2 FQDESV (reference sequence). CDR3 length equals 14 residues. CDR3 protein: CASSLGRGATEAFF. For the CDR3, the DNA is TGTGCCAGCAGCTTGGGACGGGGGGCCACTGAAGCTTTCTTT.

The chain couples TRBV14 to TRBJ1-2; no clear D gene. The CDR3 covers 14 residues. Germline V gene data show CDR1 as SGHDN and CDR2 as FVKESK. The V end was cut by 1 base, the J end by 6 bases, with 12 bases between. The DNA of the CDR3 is TGTGCCAGCAGCCAAGTAGGTGCAGGTGATGGCTACACCTTC. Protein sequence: CASSQVGAGDGYTF.

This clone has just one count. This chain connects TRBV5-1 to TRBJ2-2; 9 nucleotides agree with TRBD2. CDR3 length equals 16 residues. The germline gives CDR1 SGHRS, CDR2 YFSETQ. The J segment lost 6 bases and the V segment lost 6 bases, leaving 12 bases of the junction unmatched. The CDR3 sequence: CASTREGSSTAGELFF. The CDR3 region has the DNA TGCGCCAGCACGCGGGAGGGAAGCAGTACTGCCGGGGAGCTGTTTTTT.

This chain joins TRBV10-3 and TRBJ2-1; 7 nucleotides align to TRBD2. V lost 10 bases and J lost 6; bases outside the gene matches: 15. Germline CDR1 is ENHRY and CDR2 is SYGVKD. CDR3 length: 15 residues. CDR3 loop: CATLRLADAPNEQFF. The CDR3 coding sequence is TGTGCCACCCTTCGACTAGCAGATGCCCCCAATGAGCAGTTCTTC.

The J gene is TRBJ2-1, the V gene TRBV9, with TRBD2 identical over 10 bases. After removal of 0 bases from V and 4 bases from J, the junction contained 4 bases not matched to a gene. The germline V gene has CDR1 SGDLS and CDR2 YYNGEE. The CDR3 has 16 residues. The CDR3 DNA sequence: TGTGCCAGCAGCGTAGCTCCTAGCGGGGGATACAATGAGCAGTTCTTC. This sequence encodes CASSVAPSGGYNEQFF.

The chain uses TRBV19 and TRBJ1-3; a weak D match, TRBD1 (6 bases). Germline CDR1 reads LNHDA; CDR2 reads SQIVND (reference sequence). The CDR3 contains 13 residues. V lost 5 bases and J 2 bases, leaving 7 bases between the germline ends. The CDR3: CASSEGAGNTIYF. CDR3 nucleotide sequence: TGTGCCAGTAGTGAGGGGGCTGGAAACACCATATATTTT.

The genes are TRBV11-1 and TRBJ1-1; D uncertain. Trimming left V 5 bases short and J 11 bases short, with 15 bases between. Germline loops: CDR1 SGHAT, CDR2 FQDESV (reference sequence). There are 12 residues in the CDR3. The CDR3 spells CASSPATHGAFF. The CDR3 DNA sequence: TGTGCCAGCAGCCCAGCGACCCACGGGGCTTTCTTT.

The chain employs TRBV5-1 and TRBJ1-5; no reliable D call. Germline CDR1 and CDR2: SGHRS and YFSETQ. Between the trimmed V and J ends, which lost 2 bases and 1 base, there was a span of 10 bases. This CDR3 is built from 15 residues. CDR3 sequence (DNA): TGCGCCAGCAGCTTAAATGCGGGGAGCAATCAGCCCCAGCATTTT. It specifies CASSLNAGSNQPQHF.

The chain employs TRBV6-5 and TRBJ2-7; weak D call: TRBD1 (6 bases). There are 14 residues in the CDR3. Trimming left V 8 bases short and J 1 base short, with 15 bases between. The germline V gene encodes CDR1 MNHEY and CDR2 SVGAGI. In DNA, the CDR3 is TGTGCCAGCCAGGGGAATACGAGATCCTACGAGCAGTACTTC. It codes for CASQGNTRSYEQYF.

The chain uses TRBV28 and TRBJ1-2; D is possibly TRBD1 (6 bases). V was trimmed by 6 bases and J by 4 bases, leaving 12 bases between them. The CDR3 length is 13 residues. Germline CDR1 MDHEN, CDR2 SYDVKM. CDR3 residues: CASSLQGVYGYTF. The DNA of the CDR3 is TGTGCCAGCAGCCTACAGGGAGTCTATGGCTACACCTTC.

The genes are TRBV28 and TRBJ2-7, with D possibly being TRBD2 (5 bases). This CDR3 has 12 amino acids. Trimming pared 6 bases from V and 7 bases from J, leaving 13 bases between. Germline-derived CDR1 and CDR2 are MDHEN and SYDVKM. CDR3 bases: TGTGCCAGCAGGAGGGCAGGCGAAGAGCAGTACTTC. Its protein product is CASRRAGEEQYF. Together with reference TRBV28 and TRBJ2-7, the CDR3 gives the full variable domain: DVKVTQSSRYLVKRTGEKVFLECVQDMDHENMFWYRQDPGLGLRLIYFSYDVKMKEKGDIPEGYSVSREKKERFSLILESASTNQTSMYLCASRRAGEEQYFGPGTRLTVT.

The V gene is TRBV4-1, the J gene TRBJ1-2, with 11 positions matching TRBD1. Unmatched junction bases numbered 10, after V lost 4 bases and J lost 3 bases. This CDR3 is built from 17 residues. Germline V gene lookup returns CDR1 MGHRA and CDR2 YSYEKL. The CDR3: CASSRDPGQGADYGYTF. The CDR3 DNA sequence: TGCGCCAGCAGCCGAGATCCAGGACAGGGGGCCGACTATGGCTACACCTTC.

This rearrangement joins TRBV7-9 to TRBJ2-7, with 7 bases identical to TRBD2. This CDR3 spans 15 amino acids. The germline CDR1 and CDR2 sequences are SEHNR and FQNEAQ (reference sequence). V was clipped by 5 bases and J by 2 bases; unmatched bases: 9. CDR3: CASSHGGSPTYEQYF. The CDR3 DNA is TGTGCCAGCAGCCACGGGGGGTCGCCTACCTACGAGCAGTACTTC.